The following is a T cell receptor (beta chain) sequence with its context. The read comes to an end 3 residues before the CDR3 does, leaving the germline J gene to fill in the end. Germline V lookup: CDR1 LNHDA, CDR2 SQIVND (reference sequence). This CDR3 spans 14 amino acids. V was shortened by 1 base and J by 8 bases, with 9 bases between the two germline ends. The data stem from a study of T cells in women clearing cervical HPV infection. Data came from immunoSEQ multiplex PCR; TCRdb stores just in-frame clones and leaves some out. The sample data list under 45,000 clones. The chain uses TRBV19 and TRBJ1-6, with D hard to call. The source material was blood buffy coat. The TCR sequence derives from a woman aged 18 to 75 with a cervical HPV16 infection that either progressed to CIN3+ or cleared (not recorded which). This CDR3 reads CASSIVYRDSPLHF. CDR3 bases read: TGTGCCAGTAGTATAGTTTATCGCGATTCACCC.